The 5 T cell receptor beta chains presented below share a single source sample, sequenced in a study of shared clonotypes between healthy human individuals. Naivety among CD8 cells was defined by CD45RO negativity and positive CCR7 selection, thereby excluding terminally differentiated effector memory CD45RA+ cells. This table comes from immunoSEQ multiplex PCR, and its TCRdb copy is limited to in-frame clones, with some not included. The data contain hundreds of thousands of clones, roughly 92% of them singletons. Sequencing used naive CD8+ T cells sorted from blood. These receptors all stem from a man aged 30-40 years in good health.

About this clone: The junction shows a germline mismatch at one end, possibly a read error. The V call is TRBV7-7, the J call TRBJ2-1; D gene unclear. This CDR3 is built from 13 residues. Germline CDR1 and CDR2: SSHAT and FNYEAQ (reference sequence). CDR3 protein: CASSLRWGNEQFF. DNA for the CDR3: TGTGCTAGCAGCTTACGATGGGGCAATGAGCAGTTCTTC.

The chain uses TRBV4-3 and TRBJ2-1; 9 bases line up with TRBD2. The CDR3 sequence is 17 residues long. After removal of 1 base from V and 4 bases from J, the junction contained 8 bases not matched to a gene. The V gene's germline CDR1 is LGHNA and CDR2 YSLEER. CDR3 loop: CASSQAPGLAGYNEQFF. CDR3 DNA: TGCGCCAGCAGCCAAGCACCGGGACTAGCAGGTTACAATGAGCAGTTCTTC.

The V call is TRBV2, the J call TRBJ2-1; 9 bases are a match to TRBD2. Germline CDR1 and CDR2: SNHLY and FYNNEI. This CDR3 is 16 amino acids long. V lost 4 bases, J lost 12 bases, and 16 bases stayed unmatched. CDR3 nucleotide sequence: TGTGCCAGCAGTGCCCCCGTCGGTAGCGGGAGATTACGGCAGTTCTTC. Protein sequence: CASSAPVGSGRLRQFF.

J is TRBJ2-1 and V is TRBV7-6; TRBD2 agrees at 7 bases. Germline CDR1 is SGHVS and CDR2 is FNYEAQ. Germline trimming cut 1 base from V and 0 bases from J; bases unmatched to any gene: 6. CDR3 length: 17 amino acids. The CDR3: CASSLGLAEYSYNEQFF. The CDR3 DNA is TGTGCCAGCAGCTTAGGGCTAGCGGAGTACTCCTACAATGAGCAGTTCTTC.

In its sample, this clone was seen once. This sequence joins TRBV27 and TRBJ1-1; weak D call: TRBD1 (5 bases). Looked up from germline, CDR1 is MNHEY and CDR2 is SMNVEV (reference sequence). CDR3 length: 14 amino acids. V was shortened by 4 bases and J by 4 bases, with 13 bases between the two germline ends. The CDR3 loop reads CASSSATGFTEAFF. CDR3 DNA: TGTGCCAGCAGTTCAGCAACAGGATTCACTGAAGCTTTCTTT.